This T cell receptor (beta chain) was obtained from a study of cytomegalovirus exposure and HLA in healthy donors (dated by TCRdb to the late 2010s). As for the study more broadly: An earlier analysis of around 600 of the donors reported about 250 Gb of sequence data and roughly 110 million unique TCR beta sequences from 150 million to 200 million T cells. An early release that covered about 600 HLA-typed donors contained approximately 300 gigabases of sequencing data and roughly 84 million unique TCR sequences. Of the roughly 400 genotyped donors, approximately 83% fell in the genetic ancestry cluster associated with self-reported Caucasian donors. The aim of the study was to test whether cataloging public T cell receptors could identify signatures of past pathogen exposure. The T cell repertoires of several hundred subjects were profiled by immunosequencing and related to cytomegalovirus serostatus. A separate validation cohort of approximately 120 different subjects was used in addition to the roughly 700-subject first cohort. To predict cytomegalovirus infection status, the study brought together high-throughput TCR immunosequencing, statistical association of individual TCRs with disease status, and machine learning. A later analysis re-examined previously published TCR beta repertoires from just over 650 donors and added high-resolution HLA genotyping to investigate patterns of TCR occurrence. Rather than drawing on any new phenotypic data, the later analysis identified candidate immune exposures from TCR beta sequences and the way those sequences occurred across donors. In an earlier analysis of roughly 540 of the donors, high-throughput TCR beta sequencing was used to judge whether each TCR beta V gene segment behaved as functional or pseudogenic. Alongside the repertoire data, information on donor age, sex, ethnicity and CMV serostatus was compiled. A later genetic analysis used genome-wide SNP genotypes for 398 of the 666 donors, treating that subset as a discovery cohort. Every discovery cohort repertoire had been produced on one sequencing platform. HLA typing included class I and class II loci at four-digit resolution. The number of donors typed differed by locus, with roughly 629-640 for A, B, C, DRB1 and DQB1, around 500 for DQA1, over 600 for DPA1, and 450 to 480 for DPB1. Five DR-DQ haplotypes were handled as single units for association and clustering because linkage in the cohort was strong. Across 398 genotyped donors of the cohort, an average of about 220,000 unique TCR beta nucleotide sequences per donor were sequenced, and 15% to 20% of those sequences were non-productive. Study-wide findings and limitations: Because the 87-base-pair reads could not distinguish some IMGT-functional V segments, including TRBV6-2 and TRBV6-3, those segments were excluded. It was suggested by the authors that the approach could potentially be generalized to other disease states and immunological phenotypes. Seventeen rarely observed V segments, including chromosome 9 orphons, were excluded from the earlier analysis of some 590 of the donors because counts were too low. Most CMV-associated TCR beta chains appeared to be HLA-restricted in a later analysis, and the HLA associations seemed to be driven largely by CMV exposure. According to a later analysis, parvovirus B19, influenza, CMV and Epstein-Barr virus appeared linked to several top co-occurrence clusters. In a later analysis, HLA-associated TCR beta chains were found to be more clonally expanded and to have lower generation probabilities than equally common non-associated chains. Linkage disequilibrium might explain the correlated functional status among segregating V segments, but an unknown experimental factor could not be excluded. A group of highly shared sequence variants was considered likely to be a technical artifact of the sequencing pipeline. In an earlier analysis of 587 of the donors, most TCR beta V segments appeared in productive rearrangements about 87% or about 30% of the time, broadly matching IMGT annotations. A further reported finding was that TCR beta sequences accurately predicted the HLA-A and HLA-B alleles for most subjects in the first cohort. In vitro tests confirmed that a few of the cytomegalovirus-associated TCR beta chains recognize cytomegalovirus antigens. Most TCR sequences were observed very rarely across donors, whereas some public TCRs were present in many individuals. At a false discovery rate of 0.05, a later analysis linked 16,000 or so TCR beta sequences to specific HLA alleles. This cohort had only TCR beta chains sequenced, and the lack of alpha or paired-chain data limited which features could be detected. In both the original and validation cohorts, the classifier was reported to diagnose cytomegalovirus status with high specificity and sensitivity. The presence/absence analyses assumed that sequencing depth was roughly uniform across donors, and that assumption may not be true. Immune exposure information for the cohort was limited to CMV serostatus. A later analysis found that TCR association rates varied across HLA loci, with DRB1 alleles showing the most associated TCRs and HLA-C alleles the fewest. In a later genetic analysis, fewer N-insertions in productive TCRs were reported among donors in an Asian-associated ancestry cluster than the approximately 710-donor mean. The study listed approximately 150 TCR beta chains as associated with cytomegalovirus. When HLA alleles, especially DR and DQ, strongly co-occurred, TCR associations were difficult to assign to individual alleles. Because HLA typing was missing for some donors at each locus, association tests included only the typed subset. V-gene and J-gene trimming of TCR beta chains was associated with a missense DCLRE1C variant in a later genetic analysis, and the association was replicated in an independent cohort.

Receptor amplification or capture employed the immunoSEQ multiplex PCR assay. For the multiplex PCR, a mixture combining 60 forward primers for TCR Vbeta segments and 13 reverse primers for TCR Jbeta segments was used. Amplification of the CDR3 region of rearranged TCR beta genes was performed with a multiplex PCR assay on genomic DNA. Amplified TCR beta libraries were sequenced as 87-base-pair reads on the Illumina HiSeq System. In the source study's methods: Across the roughly 700 repertoires, a later analysis counted about 81 million unique TCR beta chains, approximately 12 million of which were shared by at least two donors. Raw reads were error-corrected and collapsed into unique sequences by a nearest-neighbor algorithm in which closely related sequences were merged to remove PCR and sequencing errors. To assign V, D and J gene segments, CDR3 sequences were aligned to IMGT reference sequences. For a sequence to be retained, a match of at least six nucleotides was required to both a V gene segment and a J gene segment. A rearrangement was called productive if the CDR3 had no stop codons and remained in frame with V and J, and every other rearrangement was called non-productive. Following IMGT convention, CDR3 was defined as the stretch from the second conserved V-encoded cysteine up to the conserved J-encoded phenylalanine. The earlier analysis of about 560 of the donors excluded any sequence lacking an unambiguous match to a single V gene segment. In an earlier analysis of 450 to 750 of the donors, a V segment was called functional when productive rearrangements were above 56.7%, and segregating when the standard deviation between donors exceeded 5%. To diagnose cytomegalovirus status from the catalog of TCR beta chain sequences, a statistical classification framework was built. A later analysis assigned V and J genes by comparing TCR nucleotide sequences with IMGT/GENE-DB human TR gene sequences. The TCRdist pipeline was used in a later analysis to assign CDR3 sequences and most-parsimonious VDJ recombination scenarios. A later analysis defined each TCR beta chain by its CDR3 amino acid sequence plus V-gene family, and excluded reads lacking a unique V-gene family. A later analysis removed over 500 highly shared, low-generation-probability nucleotide sequences to deal with suspected cross-contamination and a sequencing artifact. In a later analysis, a clonal expansion index for each public chain was calculated from normalized within-repertoire ranks of inferred template counts. In a later analysis, generation probabilities were computed using a VDJ recombination model fitted to out-of-frame rearrangements, and the results were checked against IGoR. Hypergeometric tests were used in a later analysis to score TCR-TCR, TCR-HLA and TCR-CMV co-occurrence, with a repertoire-size bias correction applied to the TCR pairs. A later analysis estimated false discovery rates by permuting HLA or CMV assignments 20 times. A later analysis grouped co-occurring TCRs with DBSCAN, adding TCRdist sequence similarity when clustering within HLA-allele-positive subsets. Co-occurrence clustering excluded repertoires with fewer than 30,000 or more than 120,000 public chains, plus five with anomalous nucleotide sharing. TCRdb carries this immuneACCESS record with in-frame sequences only. Its versions omit some clonotypes, under half of them owing to an unresolved V gene in the studies checked, with the rest unexplained. V, J and clone size reflect that table, while D and trimming were determined from the DNA. The sample table contains approximately 190,000 clones; only one count was recorded for more than 75% of them. The ten most abundant clones make up about 0.8% of the sample.

In total, roughly 670 healthy bone marrow donors made up the cohort. All cohort members were sampled while nominally healthy, although unrecorded immune exposures were likely present. The donor tested CMV seronegative, placing the donor among the approximately 400 seronegative members of the cohort. Each donor provided a peripheral blood sample, and peripheral blood mononuclear cells were used for TCR beta sequencing. Genomic DNA extraction from the blood cell samples was performed with the Qiagen DNeasy Blood Extraction Kit. Remarks on this clone: Its antigen specificity is not known. No clone much larger than this one lies a single base away; base qualities are absent.

For this chain, trimming is 0 bases at the V end and 2 bases at the J end, and the number of junction bases without a gene match is 5. From the cysteine through the phenylalanine, the CDR3 covers 18 amino acids. Only the CDR3 part of the read is kept: 54 bases, read in frame from the first base. The germline V gene encodes CDR1 SGDLS and CDR2 YYNGEE. The chain employs TRBV9 and TRBJ2-5; TRBD2 fits 15 bases in the junction. The source of this sequence is a woman between 18 and 29 years old in good health and CMV-seronegative. The sample consisted of PBMCs. The DNA reads as follows: TGTGCCAGCAGCGTAGGGACTAGCGGGAGGGCGAGGCAAGAGACCCAGTACTTC. This translates into CASSVGTSGRARQETQYF.